The entry that follows covers one T cell receptor (beta chain) sequence. What it binds is unknown. The data were obtained in a study of OX40 agonist ivuxolimab in advanced cancers. Study-level background: About 44% of patients had received prior checkpoint inhibitor therapy.

Study-level results: Clonal expansion was seen in CD4+ and CD8+ blood T cells by week 6 at 0.1 to 3.0 mg/kg.

Sequencing used immunoSEQ multiplex PCR; TCRdb keeps in-frame clones, though not all of them. The repertoire holds around 69,000 clones, around 84% seen once, with less than 3% in the top ten. Losses at the gene ends were 5 bases for V and 4 bases for J; bases not matched to a gene: 3. The CDR3 covers 13 residues. The germline gives CDR1 SNHLY, CDR2 FYNNEI. This sequence originates from an adult with an advanced solid tumor such as melanoma, head and neck, liver or kidney cancer. This sample comprised CD4+ or CD8+ T cells sorted from blood, obtained in a trial of the OX40 agonist ivuxolimab. This sequence joins TRBV2 and TRBJ1-1; 8 nucleotides line up with TRBD1. The CDR3 sequence: CASSQGTGTEAFF. The CDR3 bases are TGTGCCAGCAGTCAAGGGACAGGCACTGAAGCTTTCTTT. Together with reference TRBV2 and TRBJ1-1, the CDR3 gives the full variable domain: EPEVTQTPSHQVTQMGQEVILRCVPISNHLYFYWYRQILGQKVEFLVSFYNNEISEKSEIFDDQFSVERPDGSNFTLKIRSTKLEDSAMYFCASSQGTGTEAFFGQGTRLTVV.